This T cell receptor (beta chain) was documented in a study of cytomegalovirus exposure and HLA in healthy donors. Broader study findings: Many donors shared some public TCRs, even though most TCR sequences were rare. An assumption of roughly uniform sequencing depth across donors underlay the presence/absence analyses.

CDR3 size: 16 residues. Germline V gene sequence: CDR1 MNHEY, CDR2 SMNVEV (reference sequence). Trimming removed 5 bases at V and 0 bases at J, with 17 bases between. Concerning this clone: The target antigen is unknown.

PCR involved 60 Vbeta and 13 Jbeta primers. The repertoire was sequenced with immunoSEQ multiplex PCR; TCRdb's copy has only in-frame clones and lacks some. Of nearly 300,000 clones in the sample, 86% were seen once. Sequences were obtained from PBMCs. The receptor comes from a man between 35 and 55 years old in good health and CMV-seropositive. The J gene is TRBJ2-7, the V gene TRBV27; maybe TRBD2 (5 bases). The CDR3, as DNA: TGTGCCAGCAGTAAAGAGGCGGGCCTCAGCTCCTACGAGCAGTACTTC. This translates into CASSKEAGLSSYEQYF.